The source of this T cell receptor beta chain is a study of CDR3 diversity in severe acne. This CDR3 is built from 12 residues. Trimming cost V 0 bases and J 4 bases, with 6 bases left between them. The germline CDR1 and CDR2 sequences are DFQATT and SNEGSKA (reference sequence). TCRdb fed the PCR reads into MiXCR, producing one record per CDR3 protein. The table shows over 70,000 distinct CDR3 sequences, with 51% occurring only once. The origin of this receptor is a male donor in good health, without acne. The sample was blood. The V call is TRBV20-1, the J call TRBJ1-2; no definite D call. In DNA, the CDR3 is TGCAGTGCTAGAGAGTCCGGCTATGGCTACACCTTC. This codes for CSARESGYGYTF.